Listed here are 22 T cell receptor beta chains from one sample, sequenced in a study of T cells in Graves' hyperthyroidism and ophthalmopathy. TCR beta CDR3 region amplification was performed from RNA transcripts. Primed by the HTBI set, a first-round RT-PCR was run on the TCR CDR3. TCRdb reprocessed the multiplex PCR reads via MiXCR and lists one record per CDR3 protein. The table includes about 300,000 distinct CDR3 sequences, approximately 14% detected once. Specimen: blood. These receptors were collected from a woman in her forties with Graves' hyperthyroidism.

In its sample, this clonotype was seen many times. CDR3 loop: CASSLRSQGHKNIQYF. In nucleotides, the CDR3 is TGTGCCAGCAGCTTGCGTTCGCAGGGGCACAAAAACATTCAGTACTTC. The gene calls are TRBV5-6 and TRBJ2-4; D is possibly TRBD1 (6 bases). CDR3 length: 16 amino acids. With 1 base removed from V and 3 bases from J, the gap between germline ends came to 14 bases. Germline V gives CDR1 SGHDT, CDR2 YYEEEE.

In regard to this clonotype: One base away lies a much larger clone, so this may be a sequencing read error. The CDR3 reads CSARWASGRNEQFF. The CDR3 DNA follows: TGCAGTGCTCGATGGGCTAGCGGGAGAAATGAGCAGTTCTTC. J is TRBJ2-1 and V is TRBV20-1; TRBD2 aligns across 10 bases. CDR3 length equals 14 residues. The germline CDR1 and CDR2 sequences are DFQATT and SNEGSKA (reference sequence). The J segment lost 7 bases and the V segment lost 5 bases, leaving 8 bases of the junction unmatched.

This clonotype was detected ten times or more. The chain uses TRBV2 and TRBJ1-4, with 8 bases aligning to TRBD1. V lost 8 bases to trimming and J lost 0 bases; unmatched junction nucleotides: 11. CDR3 length: 17 amino acids. CDR1 SNHLY and CDR2 FYNNEI come from the germline V gene. The CDR3 region is CASALNGQGATNEKLFF. CDR3 in DNA: TGTGCCAGCGCCCTAAATGGACAGGGCGCAACTAATGAAAAACTGTTTTTT.

This clonotype was detected many times. The V gene is TRBV2, the J gene TRBJ1-2, with D unclear. This CDR3 is 13 amino acids long. V shed 6 bases and J shed 4 bases, with 12 bases lying between them. Germline lookup yields CDR1 SNHLY and CDR2 FYNNEI. The CDR3 protein is CASSPRPSYGYTF. In DNA form, the CDR3 reads TGTGCCAGCAGCCCCCGGCCGAGCTATGGCTACACCTTC.

The rearrangement links TRBV10-3 to TRBJ2-2; D tentatively reads TRBD1 or TRBD2 (7 bases each). Germline loops: CDR1 ENHRY, CDR2 SYGVKD. The CDR3 consists of 14 residues. Between the trimmed V and J ends, which lost 4 bases and 5 bases, there was a span of 11 bases. The CDR3: CAISGQGLTGELFF. As DNA, the CDR3 is TGTGCCATCAGTGGACAGGGACTAACCGGGGAGCTGTTTTTT.

The V and J genes are TRBV28 and TRBJ1-6; D is unresolved. Per germline, CDR1 MDHEN and CDR2 SYDVKM. CDR3 length equals 15 residues. V lost 5 bases and J 6 bases, leaving 14 bases between the germline ends. The CDR3 is CASSPPDTANSPLHF. The CDR3 bases are TGTGCCAGCAGTCCCCCAGACACCGCTAATTCACCCCTCCACTTT.

This clonotype was seen many times. V is TRBV6-5 and J is TRBJ2-2; maybe TRBD2 (5 bases). V shed 0 bases and J shed 3 bases, with 5 bases lying between them. The CDR3 totals 14 residues. CDR1 and CDR2 from the germline V gene are MNHEY and SVGAGI. The CDR3 loop is CASSYSRDTGELFF. The CDR3 nucleotides read TGTGCCAGCAGTTACTCGAGGGACACCGGGGAGCTGTTTTTT.

There are many counts of this clonotype. This CDR3 reads CATSRAPYSNQPQHF. For the CDR3, the DNA is TGTGCCACCAGCAGAGCCCCCTATAGCAATCAGCCCCAGCATTTT. The chain carries TRBV15 and TRBJ1-5, with D unresolved. V shed 1 base and J shed 0 bases, with 7 bases lying between them. Germline CDR1 and CDR2: LNHNV and YYDKDF (reference sequence). This CDR3 has 15 amino acids. The whole variable domain, remainder taken from reference TRBV15 and TRBJ1-5, is DAMVIQNPRYQVTQFGKPVTLSCSQTLNHNVMYWYQQKSSQAPKLLFHYYDKDFNNEADTPDNFQSRRPNTSFCFLDIRSPGLGDTAMYLCATSRAPYSNQPQHFGDGTRLSIL.

The chain uses TRBV11-3 and TRBJ1-2; D not resolved. Trimming removed 2 bases from V and 8 bases from J, with 12 bases in between. Germline V gene sequence: CDR1 SGHNT, CDR2 YENEEA. The CDR3 covers 13 residues. DNA for the CDR3: TGTGCCAGCAGCTTAAGTCGGGCATCCGGCTACACCTTC. Amino acid sequence: CASSLSRASGYTF. Based on the CDR3 plus reference TRBV11-3 and TRBJ1-2, the full variable domain is EAGVVQSPRYKIIEKKQPVAFWCNPISGHNTLYWYLQNLGQGPELLIRYENEEAVDDSQLPKDRFSAERLKGVDSTLKIQPAELGDSAVYLCASSLSRASGYTFGSGTRLTVV.

This clonotype was found a few times. This chain joins TRBV6-1 and TRBJ2-2; the D call may be TRBD1 or TRBD2 (5 bases each). The CDR3 has 14 amino acids. The V end was cut by 10 bases, the J end by 6 bases, with 18 bases between. The germline V gene encodes CDR1 MNHNS and CDR2 SASEGT. Here the CDR3 reads CATIFPGTPGELFF. The CDR3 DNA follows: TGTGCCACAATCTTCCCTGGGACCCCCGGGGAGCTGTTTTTT.

This clonotype was counted at least ten times. The rearrangement uses TRBV11-3 and TRBJ2-1, with D possibly being TRBD2 (5 bases). The CDR3 spans 13 residues. Germline V gene data show CDR1 as SGHNT and CDR2 as YENEEA. Trimming removed 5 bases at V and 9 bases at J, with 14 bases between. In DNA form, the CDR3 reads TGTGCCAGCAGCGCCTCGACTAAGGGTGAGCAGTTCTTC. Translated: CASSASTKGEQFF.

The chain links TRBV28 to TRBJ2-7; D tentatively reads TRBD1 or TRBD2 (7 bases each). Trimming removed 6 bases at V and 0 bases at J, with 27 bases between. The CDR3 runs 19 residues. Germline CDR1 MDHEN, CDR2 SYDVKM. The chain's CDR3 is CASSSNRGGLAVSSYEQYF. In DNA form, the CDR3 reads TGTGCCAGCAGCTCAAACAGGGGCGGGCTAGCGGTAAGCTCCTACGAGCAGTACTTC. Variable domain in full (rest from reference TRBV28 and TRBJ2-7): DVKVTQSSRYLVKRTGEKVFLECVQDMDHENMFWYRQDPGLGLRLIYFSYDVKMKEKGDIPEGYSVSREKKERFSLILESASTNQTSMYLCASSSNRGGLAVSSYEQYFGPGTRLTVT.

This clonotype was found many times. The rearrangement uses TRBV3-1 and TRBJ1-5, with D possibly matching TRBD1 (5 bases). CDR1 and CDR2 (germline): LGHDT, YNNKEL (reference sequence). Trimming shortened V by 0 bases and J by 4 bases, and 16 bases separated the two germline ends. This CDR3 region has 17 residues. The chain's CDR3 is CASSQDQGLGANQPQHF. CDR3 coding DNA: TGTGCCAGCAGCCAAGATCAGGGTCTAGGTGCAAATCAGCCCCAGCATTTT.

Comment on this clonotype: A single base separates this from a much larger clone, so it may be a read error. The DNA for the CDR3 is TGTGCCATCAGTCTTAGCGGGAGGGGTACCTACGAGCAGTACTTC. Translating it yields CAISLSGRGTYEQYF. V is TRBV10-3 and J is TRBJ2-7; 11 positions agree with TRBD2. Germline values: CDR1 ENHRY, CDR2 SYGVKD. V dropped 5 bases and J dropped 2; count of bases not matched to a gene: 5. The CDR3 loop spans 15 amino acids.

This chain links TRBV20-1 with TRBJ2-7; the match to TRBD2 covers 9 bases. The ends lost 2 bases at V and 0 bases at J; junction bases unmatched: 2. The CDR3 contains 14 residues. CDR1 is DFQATT, CDR2 SNEGSKA, per germline (reference sequence). For the CDR3, the DNA is TGCAGTGCTAGAAGTAGCGGGAGCTCCTACGAGCAGTACTTC. It is translated as CSARSSGSSYEQYF.

This clonotype was seen repeatedly, ten times or more. The gene calls are TRBV12-3 or TRBV12-4 and TRBJ2-1; 9 positions agree with TRBD1. The CDR3 is 15 residues long. The trim removed 7 bases at V and 3 bases at J, leaving 7 bases unmatched. The CDR3 region has the DNA TGTGCCAGCACCCTCCCGGGACAGGGCTACAATGAGCAGTTCTTC. It is translated as CASTLPGQGYNEQFF.

This clonotype appeared a few times. The V and J genes are TRBV7-2 and TRBJ2-2, with D hard to call. Between the trimmed V and J ends, which lost 5 bases and 6 bases, there was a span of 13 bases. CDR1 SGHTA and CDR2 FQGNSA come from the germline V gene. This CDR3 spans 14 amino acids. The CDR3 DNA is TGTGCCAGCAGCGCAACCGACTCTCCCGGGGAGCTGTTTTTT. This encodes CASSATDSPGELFF.

The chain carries TRBV7-9 and TRBJ2-2; TRBD2 matches at 11 bases. With V trimmed by 4 bases and J by 6 bases, 4 bases remained unmatched. From germline, CDR1 is SEHNR and CDR2 FQNEAQ (reference sequence). This CDR3 spans 15 amino acids. CDR3 protein: CASSSLAGGPGELFF. In DNA form, the CDR3 reads TGTGCCAGCAGCTCGTTAGCGGGAGGGCCCGGGGAGCTGTTTTTT.

This clonotype was observed a handful of times. The chain carries TRBV30 and TRBJ2-1, with D possibly TRBD1 on 5 matching bases. The germline gives CDR1 GTSNPN, CDR2 SVGIG (reference sequence). The CDR3 extends over 16 amino acids. V lost 2 bases and J lost 8, with 22 bases in between. DNA for the CDR3: TGTGCCTGGAGTTGGTCTTCGGTCGACAGTGGGGATGAGCAGTTCTTC. This sequence encodes CAWSWSSVDSGDEQFF.

The chain carries TRBV24-1 and TRBJ2-1; 9 bases are shared with TRBD2. Trimming removed 3 bases from V and 7 bases from J; junction bases left unmatched: 9. The CDR3 contains 16 residues. Germline-derived CDR1 and CDR2 are KGHDR and SFDVKD. The CDR3 region is CATSDPTSGPRNEQFF. The CDR3 coding sequence is TGTGCCACCAGTGATCCAACTAGCGGGCCTAGGAATGAGCAGTTCTTC.

This clonotype was observed at least ten times. The chain links TRBV10-3 to TRBJ2-7; D is possibly TRBD1 (6 bases). Germline CDR1 and CDR2: ENHRY and SYGVKD. The length of the CDR3 is 14 residues. Trimming stripped 8 bases from V and 4 bases from J, with 18 bases between. The CDR3 region has the DNA TGTGCCATCCAAGACAGAAAAAGGGGGTACGAGCAGTACTTC. Its protein is CAIQDRKRGYEQYF.

This clonotype was counted many times. The chain combines TRBV15 with TRBJ2-7, with TRBD2 matching over 7 bases. V shed 9 bases and J 6 bases; nucleotides not matched to a gene: 17. In germline, CDR1 is LNHNV, CDR2 YYDKDF (reference sequence). The CDR3 spans 15 residues. CDR3 nucleotide sequence: TGTGCCACAAGCCTAGTAACTAGCGCCTACGGCGAGCAGTACTTC. Translation gives CATSLVTSAYGEQYF.